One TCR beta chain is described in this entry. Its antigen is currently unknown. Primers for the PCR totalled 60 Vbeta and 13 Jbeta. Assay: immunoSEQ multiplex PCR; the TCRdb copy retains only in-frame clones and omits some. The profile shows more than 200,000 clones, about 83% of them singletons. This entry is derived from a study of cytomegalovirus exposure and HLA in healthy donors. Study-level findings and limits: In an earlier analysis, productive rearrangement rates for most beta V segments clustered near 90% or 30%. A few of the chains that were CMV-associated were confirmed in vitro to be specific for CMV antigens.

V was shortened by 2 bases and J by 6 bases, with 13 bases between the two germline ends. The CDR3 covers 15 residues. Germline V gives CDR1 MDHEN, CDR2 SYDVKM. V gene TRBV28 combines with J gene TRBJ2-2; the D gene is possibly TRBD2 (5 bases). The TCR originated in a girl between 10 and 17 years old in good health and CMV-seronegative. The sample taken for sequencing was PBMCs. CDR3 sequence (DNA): TGTGCCAGCAGTTTAACTGAGGGCAGAGCCGGGGAGCTGTTTTTT. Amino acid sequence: CASSLTEGRAGELFF. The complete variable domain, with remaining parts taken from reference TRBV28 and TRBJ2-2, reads DVKVTQSSRYLVKRTGEKVFLECVQDMDHENMFWYRQDPGLGLRLIYFSYDVKMKEKGDIPEGYSVSREKKERFSLILESASTNQTSMYLCASSLTEGRAGELFFGEGSRLTVL.